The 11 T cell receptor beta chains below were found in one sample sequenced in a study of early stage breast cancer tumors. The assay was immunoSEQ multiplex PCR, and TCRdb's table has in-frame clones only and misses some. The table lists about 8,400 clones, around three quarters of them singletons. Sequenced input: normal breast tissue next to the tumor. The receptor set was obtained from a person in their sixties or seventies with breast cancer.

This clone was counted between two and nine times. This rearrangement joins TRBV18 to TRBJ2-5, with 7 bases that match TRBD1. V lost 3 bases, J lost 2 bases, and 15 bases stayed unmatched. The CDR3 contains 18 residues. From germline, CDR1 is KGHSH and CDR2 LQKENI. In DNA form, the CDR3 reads TGTGCCAGCTCACCGAGTCTATGGGACAGAGTATTGCAAGAGACCCAGTACTTC. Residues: CASSPSLWDRVLQETQYF.

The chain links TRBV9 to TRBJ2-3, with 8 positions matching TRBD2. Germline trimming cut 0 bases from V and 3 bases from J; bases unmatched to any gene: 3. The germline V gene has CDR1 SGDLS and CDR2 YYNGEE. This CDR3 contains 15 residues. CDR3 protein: CASSVAGRGTDTQYF. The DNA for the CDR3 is TGTGCCAGCAGCGTAGCCGGGAGGGGTACAGATACGCAGTATTTT.

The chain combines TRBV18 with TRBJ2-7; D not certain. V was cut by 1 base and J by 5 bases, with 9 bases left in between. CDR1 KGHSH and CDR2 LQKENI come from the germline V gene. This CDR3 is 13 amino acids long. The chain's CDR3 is CASSPLTGNEQYF. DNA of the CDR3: TGTGCCAGCTCACCACTCACGGGTAACGAGCAGTACTTC.

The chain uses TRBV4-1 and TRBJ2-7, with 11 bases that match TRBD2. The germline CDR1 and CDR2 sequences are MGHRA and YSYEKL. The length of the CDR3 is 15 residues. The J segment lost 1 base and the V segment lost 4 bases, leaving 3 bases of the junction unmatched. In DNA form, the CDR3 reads TGCGCCAGCAGCCGTACTAGCGGGGGATCCTACGAGCAGTACTTC. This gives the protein CASSRTSGGSYEQYF.

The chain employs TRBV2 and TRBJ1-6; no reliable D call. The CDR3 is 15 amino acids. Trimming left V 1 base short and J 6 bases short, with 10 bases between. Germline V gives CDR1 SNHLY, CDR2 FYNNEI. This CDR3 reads CASSEEWRSNSPLHF. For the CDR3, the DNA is TGTGCCAGCAGTGAAGAATGGCGGTCTAATTCACCCCTCCACTTT.

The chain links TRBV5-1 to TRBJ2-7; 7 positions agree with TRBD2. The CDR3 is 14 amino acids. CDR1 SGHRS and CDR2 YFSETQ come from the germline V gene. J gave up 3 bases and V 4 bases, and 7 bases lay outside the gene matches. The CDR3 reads CASSPPSGIYEQYF. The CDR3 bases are TGCGCCAGCAGCCCACCAAGCGGGATCTACGAGCAGTACTTC.

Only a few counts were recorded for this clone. This CDR3 reads CASKSGMGYEQYF. CDR3 sequence (DNA): TGTGCCAGTAAGTCGGGGATGGGGTACGAGCAGTACTTC. V usage is TRBV19 and J usage is TRBJ2-7, with D perhaps TRBD2 (5 bases). Germline-derived CDR1 and CDR2 are LNHDA and SQIVND (reference sequence). This CDR3 contains 13 residues. The germline V and J ends were trimmed by 7 bases and 4 bases, with 14 bases remaining between them. The variable domain in full, completed from reference TRBV19 and TRBJ2-7, reads DGGITQSPKYLFRKEGQNVTLSCEQNLNHDAMYWYRQDPGQGLRLIYYSQIVNDFQKGDIAEGYSVSREKKESFPLTVTSAQKNPTAFYLCASKSGMGYEQYFGPGTRLTVT.

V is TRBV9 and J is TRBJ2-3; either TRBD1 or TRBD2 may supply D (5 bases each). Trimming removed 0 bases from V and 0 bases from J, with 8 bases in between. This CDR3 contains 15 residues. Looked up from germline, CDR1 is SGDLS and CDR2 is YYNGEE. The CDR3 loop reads CASSVGGSSTDTQYF. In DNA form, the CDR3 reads TGTGCCAGCAGCGTAGGGGGGTCTAGCACAGATACGCAGTATTTT.

CDR3 region: CAWGGAVWANVLTF. As DNA, the CDR3 is TGTGCCTGGGGGGGGGCAGTCTGGGCCAACGTCCTGACTTTC. The chain is built from TRBV30 and TRBJ2-6, with D perhaps matching TRBD2 (7 bases). CDR3 length: 14 residues. From germline, CDR1 is GTSNPN and CDR2 SVGIG (reference sequence). Trimming stripped 5 bases from V and 5 bases from J, with 13 bases between.

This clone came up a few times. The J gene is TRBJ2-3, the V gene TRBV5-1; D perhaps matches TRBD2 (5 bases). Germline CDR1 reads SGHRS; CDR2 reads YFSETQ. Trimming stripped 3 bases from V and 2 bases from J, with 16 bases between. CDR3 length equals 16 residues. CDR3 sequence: CASSSRVDLLTDTQYF. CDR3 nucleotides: TGCGCCAGCAGCTCGAGGGTAGACCTTCTCACAGATACGCAGTATTTT.

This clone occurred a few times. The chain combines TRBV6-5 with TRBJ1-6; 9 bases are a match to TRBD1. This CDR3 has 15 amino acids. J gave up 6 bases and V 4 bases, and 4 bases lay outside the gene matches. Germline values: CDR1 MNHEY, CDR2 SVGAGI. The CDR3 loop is CASSSPGQGNSPLHF. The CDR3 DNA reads TGTGCCAGCAGTTCCCCGGGACAGGGTAATTCACCCCTCCACTTT.